Below are 6 T cell receptor beta chains sequenced from a single sample in a study of blood T cell repertoires in COVID-19 (dated by TCRdb to about 2020). The library was obtained by the immunoSEQ multiplex PCR assay. This immuneACCESS table, as held by TCRdb, lists in-frame sequences with V and J called but not all clones. Of the missing ones, under half trace to an unresolved V gene in checked studies; the others have no known cause. This sample gives 310,000 or so clones in total; roughly nine tenths of them show up just once. Of the sample, about 6% is held by the ten largest clones. Sample: PBMCs or T cells enriched from blood (not recorded which). These receptors were taken from a woman aged 40 to 55 who had recovered from COVID-19.

V and J are TRBV19 and TRBJ2-3, with 7 bases fitting TRBD2. Germline lookup yields CDR1 LNHDA and CDR2 SQIVND (reference sequence). The V gene end was trimmed by 1 base and the J gene end by 3 bases; junction bases not matched to a gene: 4. This CDR3 has 15 residues. The CDR3 reads CASSIGISGTDTQYF. CDR3 coding DNA: TGTGCCAGTAGTATAGGAATTAGCGGGACAGATACGCAGTATTTT.

This chain uses TRBV6-2 or TRBV6-3 with TRBJ2-5; the match to TRBD2 covers 13 bases. This CDR3 has 16 residues. V lost 2 bases to trimming and J lost 3 bases; unmatched junction nucleotides: 3. Germline CDR1 and CDR2: MNHEY and SVGEGT. The CDR3 region has the DNA TGTGCCAGCAGTTACGGGGGGACTAGCGGGGAAGAGACCCAGTACTTC. Its protein product is CASSYGGTSGEETQYF.

V and J are TRBV4-1 and TRBJ2-7; a weak D match, TRBD1 (7 bases). Germline values: CDR1 MGHRA, CDR2 YSYEKL. V lost 0 bases and J 4 bases, leaving 13 bases between the germline ends. CDR3 length equals 15 residues. The CDR3 coding sequence is TGCGCCAGCAGCCAAGATCGCGGGACAGAATACGAGCAGTACTTC. This sequence encodes CASSQDRGTEYEQYF.

This clone occurred a few times. The identical CDR3 is also encoded by other nucleotide sequences in the sample. The rearrangement links TRBV12-3 or TRBV12-4 to TRBJ2-1; no clear D gene. V was cut by 5 bases and J by 4 bases, with 3 bases left in between. This CDR3 region has 11 residues. The CDR3 is CASSLYNEQFF. The CDR3 DNA follows: TGTGCCAGCAGTCTTTACAATGAGCAGTTCTTC.

CDR3 residues: CASSLGSAGGYEQYF. The CDR3 bases are TGTGCCAGCAGCTTAGGTTCGGCGGGAGGCTACGAGCAGTACTTC. The genes are TRBV7-2 and TRBJ2-7, with 8 bases fitting TRBD2. Germline CDR1 and CDR2: SGHTA and FQGNSA. The CDR3 runs to 15 residues. V shed 1 base, J shed 3 bases, and the junction held 5 bases outside the gene matches.

This clone occurred once. J is TRBJ1-6 and V is TRBV9, with D perhaps matching TRBD1 (5 bases). V shed 3 bases and J shed 0 bases, with 13 bases lying between them. The CDR3 loop spans 17 amino acids. Germline V CDR1 and CDR2: SGDLS, YYNGEE. DNA of the CDR3: TGTGCCAGCAGCGGGGACGGACTATACTCCTATAATTCACCCCTCCACTTT. It yields the protein CASSGDGLYSYNSPLHF.